Below, 2 T cell receptor beta chains from the same sample are listed, as sequenced in a study of T cell responses to AZD1222 COVID-19 vaccine. Measured with immunoSEQ multiplex PCR; TCRdb has only the in-frame clones, and not every one. The table includes approximately 110,000 clones, around 94% detected once. This specimen was peripheral blood, taken on day 0 of AZD1222 vaccination. Every receptor here comes from an adult in good health.

The chain couples TRBV19 to TRBJ1-6; the match to TRBD1 covers 10 bases. Per the germline V gene, CDR1 is LNHDA and CDR2 is SQIVND (reference sequence). Germline trimming cut 7 bases from V and 9 bases from J; bases unmatched to any gene: 9. This CDR3 has 15 amino acids. CDR3 in DNA: TGTGCCAGTAACCGAGGGACAGGGGTACGTTCACCCCTCCACTTT. This translates into CASNRGTGVRSPLHF.

The chain carries TRBV7-8 and TRBJ1-1; D is unresolved. Trimming took 4 bases from V and 3 from J, leaving 9 bases between them. The length of the CDR3 is 13 residues. Germline assignment: CDR1 SGHVS and CDR2 FQNEAQ. The CDR3 loop is CASSSDGHTEAFF. Here the CDR3 DNA reads TGTGCCAGCAGCTCGGACGGACACACTGAAGCTTTCTTT. The full variable domain, completed using reference TRBV7-8 and TRBJ1-1, is GAGVSQSPRYKVAKRGQDVALRCDPISGHVSLFWYQQALGQGPEFLTYFQNEAQLDKSGLPSDRFFAERPEGSVSTLKIQRTQQEDSAVYLCASSSDGHTEAFFGQGTRLTVV.